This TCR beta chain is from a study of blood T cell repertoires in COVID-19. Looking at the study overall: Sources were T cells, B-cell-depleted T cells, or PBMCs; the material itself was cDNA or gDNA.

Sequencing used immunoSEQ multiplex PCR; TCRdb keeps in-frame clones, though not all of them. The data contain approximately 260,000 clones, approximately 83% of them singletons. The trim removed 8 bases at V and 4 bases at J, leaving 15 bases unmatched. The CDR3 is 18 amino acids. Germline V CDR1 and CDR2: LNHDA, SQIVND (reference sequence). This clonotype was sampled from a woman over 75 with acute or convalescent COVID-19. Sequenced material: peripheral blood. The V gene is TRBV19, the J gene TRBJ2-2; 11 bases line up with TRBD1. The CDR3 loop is CASSPDRGQDGGTGELFF. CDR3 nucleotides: TGTGCCAGTTCTCCGGACAGGGGGCAAGATGGGGGCACCGGGGAGCTGTTTTTT.